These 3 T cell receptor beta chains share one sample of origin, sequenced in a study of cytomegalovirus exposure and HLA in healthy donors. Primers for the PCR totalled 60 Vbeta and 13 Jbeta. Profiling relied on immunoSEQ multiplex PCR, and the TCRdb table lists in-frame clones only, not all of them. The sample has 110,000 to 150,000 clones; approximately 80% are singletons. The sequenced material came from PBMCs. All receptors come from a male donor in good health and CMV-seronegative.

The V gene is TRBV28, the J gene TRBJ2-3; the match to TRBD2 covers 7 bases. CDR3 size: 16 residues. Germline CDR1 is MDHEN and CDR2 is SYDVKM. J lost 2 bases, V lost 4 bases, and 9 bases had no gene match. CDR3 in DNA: TGTGCCAGCAGTTCACCTAGGGGAGGGCTCACAGATACGCAGTATTTT. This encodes CASSSPRGGLTDTQYF.

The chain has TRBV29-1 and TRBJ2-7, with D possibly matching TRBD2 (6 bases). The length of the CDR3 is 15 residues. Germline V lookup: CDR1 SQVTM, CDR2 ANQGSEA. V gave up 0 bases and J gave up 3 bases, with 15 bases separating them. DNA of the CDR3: TGCAGCGTTGAAGATCAAGGCGGGGAGGACTACGAGCAGTACTTC. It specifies CSVEDQGGEDYEQYF.

DNA for the CDR3: TGTGCCAGCAGCTCCCGGACTAGCGGGAGGTCACACTCCTACAATGAGCAGTTCTTC. Amino acids: CASSSRTSGRSHSYNEQFF. The chain recombines TRBV11-2 with TRBJ2-1, with 14 positions matching TRBD2. The ends lost 4 bases at V and 0 bases at J; junction bases unmatched: 8. CDR1 and CDR2 from the germline V gene are SGHAT and FQNNGV. CDR3 length equals 19 residues.